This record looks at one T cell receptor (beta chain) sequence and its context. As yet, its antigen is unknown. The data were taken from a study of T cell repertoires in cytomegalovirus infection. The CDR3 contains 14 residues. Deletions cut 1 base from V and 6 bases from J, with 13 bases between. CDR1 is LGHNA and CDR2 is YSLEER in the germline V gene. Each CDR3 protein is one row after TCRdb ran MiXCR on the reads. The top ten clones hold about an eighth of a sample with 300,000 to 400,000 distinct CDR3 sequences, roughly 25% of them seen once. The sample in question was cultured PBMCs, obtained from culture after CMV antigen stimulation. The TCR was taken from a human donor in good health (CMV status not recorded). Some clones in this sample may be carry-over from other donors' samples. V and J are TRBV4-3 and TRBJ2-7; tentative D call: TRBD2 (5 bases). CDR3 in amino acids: CASSQGLARREQYF. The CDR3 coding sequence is TGCGCCAGCAGCCAAGGTCTAGCTCGACGCGAGCAGTACTTC.